This TCR beta chain is drawn from a study of blood T cell repertoires in COVID-19. Some clones are missing from TCRdb's copy, which holds only in-frame ones; the method was immunoSEQ multiplex PCR. This table holds some 300,000 clones, 88% found once. Recruits, aged about 18 to 90 years, lived in 25 or so US areas. Assignments of participants to cohorts depended upon their own reported clinical history. All recovered Cohort 3 donors got two negative PCRs, got clearance, or saw symptom resolution. Germline V CDR1 and CDR2: ENHRY, SYGVKD. The CDR3 has 13 amino acids. V was clipped by 8 bases and J by 5 bases, with 16 bases between them.

Sequenced input: PBMCs or T cells enriched from blood (not recorded which). This TCR was sampled from a woman in her 30s who had recovered from COVID-19. The rearrangement links TRBV10-3 to TRBJ2-7; perhaps TRBD1 as D (6 bases). The CDR3 nucleotides are TGTGCCATCGCGGTGCAGGGGCTGGACGAGCAGTACTTC. This translates into CAIAVQGLDEQYF.